The entry below describes one T cell receptor beta chain. Its antigen has not been determined. No base-level quality is on record; no much larger clone is a single base apart. Its CDR3 holds 12 amino acids, cysteine through phenylalanine. The only DNA kept is the CDR3, 36 bases in frame from the first base. V loses 3 bases, J loses 9 bases, and the germline ends lie 9 bases apart. CDR1 LNHDA and CDR2 SQIVND were looked up in the germline V gene (reference sequence). Library preparation employed the immunoSEQ multiplex PCR assay. For most patients, genomic DNA was isolated with the Qiagen DNeasy Blood and Tissue Kit and shipped frozen to Adaptive Biotechnologies for TCR sequencing. For most patients, genomic DNA was subjected to high-throughput TCR-beta CDR3 sequencing by Adaptive Biotechnologies. The study's own analysis went as follows. TCR sequencing data for some 19 patients were retrieved from Adaptive's ImmunoSEQ software; a few other patients were processed with MiXCR and VDJtools. CD4 versus CD8 sorting errors were corrected by removing sequences found in both subsets at a frequency ratio below 5:1. CDR3 nucleotide sequences shared between donor and recipient were removed because the origin of such sequences could not be assigned. Alloreactive clones required at least 2-fold expansion over unstimulated cells and minimum CFSE-low frequency of 0.002% (template counts) or 0.001% (read counts). Mappable clones were those detected in sequenced pre-transplant spleen, lymph node, or MLR CFSE-low populations of the donor or recipient. Cumulative frequency of alloreactive clones was calculated as a percentage of all sequences weighted by copy number. The immuneACCESS repertoire file appears here via TCRdb, limited to in-frame rearrangements. These files lack a portion of the clones; in checked studies, under half of the deficit traces to unresolved V genes, and the cause of the others is not known. The V and J calls and clone size are taken from that table; D and trimming were inferred from the DNA. This sample has tens of thousands of clones in its table, and under 95% of those were observed once. The ten largest clones represent 5% to 6.5% of the sample.

This sample is part of a study of graft-versus-host responses after intestinal transplantation (dated by TCRdb to the early 2020s). For the study in its entirety: Recipients received multivisceral, liver-intestinal, or isolated intestinal transplants. Bulk TCR-beta CDR3 sequencing was used to track graft-versus-host and host-versus-graft alloreactive T cell clones in the graft, circulation and bone marrow after intestinal transplantation. To identify alloreactive clones, pre-transplant mixed lymphocyte reaction products were sequenced and then compared with unstimulated pre-transplant donor and recipient T cells. A cohort of more than 20 intestinal transplant recipients, including one retransplant, was enrolled, and 3 patients lacking pretransplant specimens were excluded. Samples from a few later patients were sequenced in-house on an Illumina MiSeq with MiXCR processing rather than by the commercial service. Donor T cell macrochimerism was defined as a peak of at least 4% donor T cells among recipient peripheral blood mononuclear cells. Every recipient was given anti-thymocyte globulin induction, then maintenance tacrolimus and steroids for around three years.

The sample's time point label, decoded: cells obtained before transplantation from donor or recipient. CD3+CD4+ and CD3+CD8+ populations were FACS-sorted from unstimulated pre-transplant donor and recipient cells taken from spleen or lymph nodes. Beyond this particular receptor, the publication reports: GvH clones were detected in recipient bone marrow, and some appeared earlier in ileal mucosa or blood, consistent with an intestinal mucosal origin. The conclusions were limited by the relatively low number and heterogeneity of the intestinal transplant patients. Early after transplant, declines in HvG clones were associated with peak levels of circulating GvH clones. Patients with donor T cell macrochimerism had high GvH to HvG T cell clonal ratios in their allografts.

The chain uses TRBV19 and TRBJ2-1, with the identity of the D gene unclear. The sequences come from unstimulated CD8+ T cells sorted from spleen or lymph node cells, collected before intestinal transplant. The clonotype originates from a human donor who received an intestinal transplant. Here the CDR3 is given as CASSIPVGEQFF. The bases read TGTGCCAGTAGTATCCCCGTGGGTGAGCAGTTCTTC.